The 2 T cell receptor beta chains given below trace back to one sample, sequenced in a study of cytomegalovirus exposure and HLA in healthy donors. PCR employed 60 Vbeta and 13 Jbeta primers. Using immunoSEQ multiplex PCR, the repertoire was profiled, and TCRdb retains in-frame clones only, with some absent. The sample contains some 65,000 clones, 60% to 80% of which appear only once. The material sequenced was PBMCs. All receptors derive from a man younger than 45 in good health and CMV-seronegative.

The chain is built from TRBV7-9 and TRBJ1-5, with D perhaps matching TRBD1 (6 bases). Germline V gene data show CDR1 as SEHNR and CDR2 as FQNEAQ (reference sequence). Trimming took 1 base from V and 9 from J, leaving 16 bases between them. The CDR3 is made up of 15 amino acids. The chain's CDR3 is CASSLGRQDLGPQHF. The CDR3 DNA reads as TGTGCCAGCAGCTTAGGCCGACAGGACCTCGGGCCCCAGCATTTT.

This rearrangement joins TRBV19 to TRBJ1-1; TRBD1 is a possible D gene (6 bases). V lost 7 bases and J 0 bases, leaving 9 bases between the germline ends. Germline V gives CDR1 LNHDA, CDR2 SQIVND (reference sequence). The CDR3 is made up of 13 amino acids. Here the CDR3 DNA reads TGTGCCAGTAAGACAGGAGTGAACACTGAAGCTTTCTTT. Amino acids: CASKTGVNTEAFF.